This T cell receptor (beta chain) is from a study of blood T cell repertoires in COVID-19. Study at large: The analysed material was cDNA or gDNA that came from T cells, B-cell-depleted T cells, or PBMCs.

The repertoire was sequenced with immunoSEQ multiplex PCR; TCRdb's copy has only in-frame clones and lacks some. This repertoire shows fewer than 600,000 clones, approximately 90% found once; its top ten account for approximately 1.8%. The study assigned cohorts using participant-reported clinical history. The study counted Cohort 3 donors as recovered given two negative PCRs, clearance, or symptom resolution. Material for sequencing was PBMCs or T cells enriched from blood (not recorded which). The receptor was isolated from a middle-aged woman who had recovered from COVID-19.

The CDR3 here is CSVVGLANSTDTQYF. In DNA, the CDR3 is TGCAGCGTTGTCGGCCTAGCGAATAGCACAGATACGCAGTATTTT. The J gene is TRBJ2-3, the V gene TRBV29-1; possibly TRBD2 for D (6 bases). Germline assignment: CDR1 SQVTM and CDR2 ANQGSEA. Trimming removed 4 bases at V and 0 bases at J, with 14 bases between. There are 15 residues in the CDR3.